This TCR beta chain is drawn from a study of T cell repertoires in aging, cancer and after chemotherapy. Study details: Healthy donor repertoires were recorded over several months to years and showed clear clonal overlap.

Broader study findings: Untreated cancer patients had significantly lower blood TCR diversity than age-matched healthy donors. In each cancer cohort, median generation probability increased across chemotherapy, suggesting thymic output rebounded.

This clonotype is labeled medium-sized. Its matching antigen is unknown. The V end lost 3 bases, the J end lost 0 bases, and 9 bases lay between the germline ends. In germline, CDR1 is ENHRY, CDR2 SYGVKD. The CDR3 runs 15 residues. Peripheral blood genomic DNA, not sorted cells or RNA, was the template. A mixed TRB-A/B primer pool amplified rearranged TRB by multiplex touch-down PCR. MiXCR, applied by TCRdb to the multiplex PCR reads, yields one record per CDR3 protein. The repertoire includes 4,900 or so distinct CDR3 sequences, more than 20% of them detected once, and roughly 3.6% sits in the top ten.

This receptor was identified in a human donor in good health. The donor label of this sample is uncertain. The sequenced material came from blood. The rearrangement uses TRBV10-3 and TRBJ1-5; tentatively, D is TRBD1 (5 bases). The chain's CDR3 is CAISEGTNSNQPQHF. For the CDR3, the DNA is TGTGCCATCAGTGAAGGGACCAATAGCAATCAGCCCCAGCATTTT.